This T cell receptor beta chain was profiled in a study of control samples from healthy donors and cancer patients. The CDR3 totals 15 residues. In germline, CDR1 is SGHDN, CDR2 FVKESK. V gave up 1 base and J gave up 2 bases, with 12 bases separating them. TCRdb's copy holds only in-frame clones and misses some; the assay was immunoSEQ multiplex PCR. Found here are 140,000 or so clones, roughly 94% of them singletons; the top ten hold around 14%. Sample: PBMCs. This sequence originates from a man in his 60s with colorectal cancer. The chain combines TRBV14 with TRBJ2-7; D might be TRBD2 (7 bases). The CDR3 sequence is CASSQVGGGPYEQYF. The DNA for the CDR3 is TGTGCCAGCAGCCAAGTCGGCGGGGGCCCCTACGAGCAGTACTTC. The entire variable domain, with the rest obtained from reference TRBV14 and TRBJ2-7, is as follows: EAGVTQFPSHSVIEKGQTVTLRCDPISGHDNLYWYRRVMGKEIKFLLHFVKESKQDESGMPNNRFLAERTGGTYSTLKVQPAELEDSGVYFCASSQVGGGPYEQYFGPGTRLTVT.